This entry lists 15 T cell receptor beta chains sequenced from one sample in a study of memory CD4+ T cells and cytomegalovirus serostatus. Libraries were prepared by immunoSEQ multiplex PCR; TCRdb keeps only in-frame clonotypes and omits some of them. The profile shows fewer than 40,000 clones, around 80% of them singletons. Single viable CD3+CD4+CD8-CD45RO+ cells were sorted as the memory CD4+ T cells. The specimen was memory CD4+ T cells from blood. Every receptor here comes from an adult in good health and CMV-seropositive.

The genes are TRBV5-6 and TRBJ2-5, with D perhaps TRBD1 (6 bases). The J call may be mistaken, given a closer DNA end match to TRBJ2-7. Germline CDR1 reads SGHDT; CDR2 reads YYEEEE. The CDR3 contains 15 residues. This CDR3 reads CASSLGARGTYEQYF. CDR3 DNA: TGTGCCAGCAGCTTGGGGGCCAGGGGAACCTACGAGCAGTACTTC.

The J gene is TRBJ2-2, the V gene TRBV9; no clear D gene. Per the germline V gene, CDR1 is SGDLS and CDR2 is YYNGEE. With 0 bases removed from V and 6 bases from J, the gap between germline ends came to 9 bases. The CDR3 runs to 14 residues. The chain's CDR3 is CASSVEFFAGELFF. Written as DNA, the CDR3 is TGTGCCAGCAGCGTAGAATTTTTCGCCGGGGAGCTGTTTTTT. The whole variable domain, filled in from reference TRBV9 and TRBJ2-2, reads DSGVTQTPKHLITATGQRVTLRCSPRSGDLSVYWYQQSLDQGLQFLIQYYNGEERAKGNILERFSAQQFPDLHSELNLSSLELGDSALYFCASSVEFFAGELFFGEGSRLTVL.

The J gene is TRBJ1-2, the V gene TRBV27; TRBD1 is a possible D gene (5 bases). V gave up 0 bases and J gave up 4 bases, with 6 bases separating them. CDR3 length equals 13 residues. Germline CDR1 and CDR2: MNHEY and SMNVEV (reference sequence). CDR3 coding DNA: TGTGCCAGCAGTTTATCAGGGACCTATGGCTACACCTTC. This sequence encodes CASSLSGTYGYTF.

CDR3 coding DNA: TGCGCCAGCAGCTTGGCCGGGGGTATTAACTACGAGCAGTACTTC. The encoded protein is CASSLAGGINYEQYF. V gene TRBV5-1 combines with J gene TRBJ2-7; D may be TRBD2 (6 bases). CDR1 and CDR2 (germline): SGHRS, YFSETQ. The CDR3 contains 15 residues. V shed 0 bases and J shed 3 bases, with 13 bases lying between them.

There are a few counts of this clone. The rearrangement links TRBV6-5 to TRBJ1-5; the match to TRBD1 covers 7 bases. V dropped 5 bases and J dropped 7; count of bases not matched to a gene: 5. Per the germline V gene, CDR1 is MNHEY and CDR2 is SVGAGI. The CDR3 runs 13 residues. CDR3: CASSEQGGQPQHF. The DNA of the CDR3 is TGTGCCAGCAGTGAGCAGGGGGGGCAGCCCCAGCATTTT.

The chain carries TRBV11-1 and TRBJ1-2; D call uncertain. The V and J ends lost 4 bases and 2 bases respectively, with 8 bases between them. This CDR3 comprises 13 residues. The germline V gene has CDR1 SGHAT and CDR2 FQDESV (reference sequence). CDR3 DNA: TGTGCCAGCAGCTCAGACACCAACTATGGCTACACCTTC. This codes for CASSSDTNYGYTF.

The rearrangement uses TRBV10-1 and TRBJ1-2; D is possibly TRBD1 (6 bases). The CDR3 loop spans 15 amino acids. Trimming shortened V by 1 base and J by 1 base, and 10 bases separated the two germline ends. CDR1 and CDR2 (germline): WNHNN, SYGVQD (reference sequence). The CDR3 protein is CASSECGGLNYGYTF. DNA of the CDR3: TGCGCCAGCAGTGAGTGCGGGGGGCTTAACTATGGCTACACCTTC.

V is TRBV9 and J is TRBJ1-3; D gene uncertain. Looked up from germline, CDR1 is SGDLS and CDR2 is YYNGEE. The CDR3 consists of 14 residues. V lost 4 bases and J lost 4, with 12 bases in between. The CDR3 region is CASSPTSHGNTIYF. The DNA for the CDR3 is TGTGCCAGCAGCCCGACAAGTCACGGAAACACCATATATTTT.

The chain carries TRBV14 and TRBJ2-3, with 7 bases that match TRBD1. Germline V lookup: CDR1 SGHDN, CDR2 FVKESK. The CDR3 has 13 amino acids. The trim removed 5 bases at V and 3 bases at J, leaving 2 bases unmatched. The CDR3 spells CASSWGQTDTQYF. The CDR3 coding sequence is TGTGCCAGCAGCTGGGGACAGACAGATACGCAGTATTTT.

J is TRBJ2-7 and V is TRBV2; D is perhaps TRBD1 or TRBD2 (5 bases each). Germline V gene sequence: CDR1 SNHLY, CDR2 FYNNEI. V lost 7 bases and J lost 0, with 19 bases in between. The CDR3 extends over 16 amino acids. The CDR3 DNA follows: TGTGCCAGCATCAAAGGAACTTGGGGGAGCTCCTACGAGCAGTACTTC. Amino acid sequence: CASIKGTWGSSYEQYF.

The rearrangement joins TRBV18 to TRBJ2-1, with TRBD2 as a possible D gene (5 bases). The germline CDR1 and CDR2 sequences are KGHSH and LQKENI. Trimming cost V 4 bases and J 7 bases, with 14 bases left between them. The CDR3 spans 14 residues. The CDR3 loop is CASSRPVSGNEQFF. CDR3 DNA sequence: TGTGCCAGCTCACGACCCGTATCGGGGAATGAGCAGTTCTTC.

The chain carries TRBV5-6 and TRBJ2-2; D call uncertain. Germline V lookup: CDR1 SGHDT, CDR2 YYEEEE. CDR3 size: 13 residues. V lost 1 base and J lost 6, with 7 bases in between. The CDR3 here is CASSLWGSGELFF. CDR3 sequence (DNA): TGTGCCAGCAGCTTGTGGGGTTCCGGGGAGCTGTTTTTT.

The gene calls are TRBV7-9 and TRBJ2-3, with 10 bases identical to TRBD1. Germline V CDR1 and CDR2: SEHNR, FQNEAQ (reference sequence). V trimming: 6 bases; J trimming: 4 bases; junction bases outside the gene matches: 4. The CDR3 contains 14 residues. The CDR3 region is CASRDRGMSDTQYF. The CDR3 DNA sequence: TGTGCCAGCAGGGACAGGGGGATGTCAGATACGCAGTATTTT.

J is TRBJ2-5 and V is TRBV6-1; 9 nucleotides match TRBD1. The CDR3 runs 13 residues. The V segment lost 6 bases and the J segment 4 bases; nucleotides outside the gene matches: 3. Germline V lookup: CDR1 MNHNS, CDR2 SASEGT. The CDR3 here is CASSPDRGETQYF. CDR3 bases: TGTGCCAGCAGCCCGGACAGGGGAGAGACCCAGTACTTC.

The chain has TRBV5-6 and TRBJ2-5; 7 positions agree with TRBD1. After removal of 0 bases from V and 1 base from J, the junction contained 3 bases not matched to a gene. There are 15 residues in the CDR3. From germline, CDR1 is SGHDT and CDR2 YYEEEE. The CDR3 is CASSLDRGGQETQYF. The CDR3 DNA is TGTGCCAGCAGCTTGGACAGGGGTGGCCAAGAGACCCAGTACTTC.